The 18 T cell receptor beta chains below were found in one sample sequenced in a study of cytomegalovirus exposure and HLA in healthy donors. Both 60 Vbeta primers and 13 Jbeta primers went into the PCR. Sequencing was performed with immunoSEQ multiplex PCR; in TCRdb, only in-frame clones are kept and a portion is missing. The table lists 75,000 to 95,000 clones, 70% to 85% of them singletons, with 2.1% in the top ten. Sequencing was performed on PBMCs. These receptors were taken from a man between 18 and 29 years old in good health and CMV-seronegative.

The chain combines TRBV2 with TRBJ2-3, with D hard to call. The CDR3 is made up of 15 amino acids. CDR1 and CDR2 from the germline V gene are SNHLY and FYNNEI. The V gene lost 1 base and the J gene lost 11 bases, with 19 bases spanning the gap. The chain's CDR3 is CASSEERFPISGQYF. The CDR3 nucleotides are TGTGCCAGCAGTGAAGAGAGGTTCCCAATCTCGGGGCAGTATTTT.

The chain is built from TRBV2 and TRBJ2-7; D is unresolved. V dropped 1 base and J dropped 2 bases, with 9 bases sitting between them. The CDR3 loop spans 14 amino acids. CDR1 is SNHLY and CDR2 is FYNNEI in the germline V gene. The CDR3 DNA is TGTGCCAGCAGTGAAGACAGAGATACCTACGAGCAGTACTTC. This sequence encodes CASSEDRDTYEQYF.

The chain joins TRBV7-9 to TRBJ1-1; 9 bases are shared with TRBD1. The CDR3 consists of 13 residues. V lost 5 bases to trimming and J lost 8 bases; unmatched junction nucleotides: 6. Germline V gives CDR1 SEHNR, CDR2 FQNEAQ (reference sequence). The CDR3 coding sequence is TGTGCCAGCAGCCCACAGGGGGCCGCAGAAGCTTTCTTT. Amino acid sequence: CASSPQGAAEAFF.

The V gene is TRBV6-1, the J gene TRBJ1-1; maybe TRBD1 (5 bases). There are 14 residues in the CDR3. V lost 4 bases to trimming and J lost 0 bases, with 9 bases between them. Looked up from germline, CDR1 is MNHNS and CDR2 is SASEGT. The CDR3 region has the DNA TGTGCCAGCAGTGCCAGGGCCATGAACACTGAAGCTTTCTTT. Its protein product is CASSARAMNTEAFF.

V usage is TRBV6-5 and J usage is TRBJ2-7; perhaps TRBD2 as D (7 bases). V was cut by 2 bases and J by 6 bases, with 17 bases left in between. Germline values: CDR1 MNHEY, CDR2 SVGAGI. The CDR3 consists of 15 residues. CDR3 nucleotides: TGTGCCAGCAGTTACGGGGGGGGCAAAGGGGCCGAGCAGTACTTC. This gives the protein CASSYGGGKGAEQYF.

The chain couples TRBV7-9 to TRBJ2-1; D might be TRBD2 (6 bases). V shed 3 bases and J shed 6 bases, with 9 bases lying between them. The CDR3 has 13 amino acids. Per germline, CDR1 SEHNR and CDR2 FQNEAQ (reference sequence). Here the CDR3 reads CASSFRGFNEQFF. For the CDR3, the DNA is TGTGCCAGCAGCTTTCGGGGGTTCAATGAGCAGTTCTTC.

The J gene is TRBJ2-3, the V gene TRBV10-3, with 11 bases that match TRBD2. From germline, CDR1 is ENHRY and CDR2 SYGVKD. V shed 6 bases, J shed 4 bases, and the junction held 9 bases outside the gene matches. The CDR3 has 16 residues. CDR3 loop: CAIRVSSGRNPDTQYF. The CDR3 nucleotides are TGTGCCATCAGGGTCTCTAGCGGGAGGAATCCAGATACGCAGTATTTT.

The chain uses TRBV2 and TRBJ2-1, with 8 bases aligning to TRBD2. V was clipped by 7 bases and J by 7 bases; unmatched bases: 6. Germline CDR1 is SNHLY and CDR2 is FYNNEI. This CDR3 comprises 13 residues. The CDR3 DNA reads TGTGCCAGCAAACTAGCGGAGGAGAATGAGCAGTTCTTC. Translation: CASKLAEENEQFF. Full variable domain (missing parts from reference TRBV2 and TRBJ2-1): EPEVTQTPSHQVTQMGQEVILRCVPISNHLYFYWYRQILGQKVEFLVSFYNNEISEKSEIFDDQFSVERPDGSNFTLKIRSTKLEDSAMYFCASKLAEENEQFFGPGTRLTVL.

V gene TRBV6-5 combines with J gene TRBJ2-7; 10 bases fit TRBD1. The CDR3 is 15 residues long. Germline trimming cut 8 bases from V and 7 bases from J; bases unmatched to any gene: 14. The germline V gene encodes CDR1 MNHEY and CDR2 SVGAGI. The CDR3 is CASRGPGTGELEQYF. CDR3 sequence (DNA): TGTGCCAGCCGGGGGCCCGGGACAGGGGAATTGGAGCAGTACTTC.

The chain has TRBV6-5 and TRBJ2-7; 10 positions match TRBD2. The CDR3 is 14 amino acids. Trimming took 6 bases from V and 5 from J; bases not matched to a gene: 7. Germline V gene lookup returns CDR1 MNHEY and CDR2 SVGAGI. DNA of the CDR3: TGTGCCAGCAGCCGCAGACTAGCGGGCCACGAGCAGTACTTC. It specifies CASSRRLAGHEQYF.

The gene calls are TRBV5-4 and TRBJ2-2, with TRBD2 as a possible D gene (5 bases). The CDR3 totals 15 residues. In germline, CDR1 is SGHNT, CDR2 YYREEE (reference sequence). V was pared by 0 bases and J by 6 bases, with 12 bases between. This CDR3 reads CASSLGTFKAGELFF. CDR3 coding DNA: TGTGCCAGCAGCTTGGGGACTTTCAAGGCCGGGGAGCTGTTTTTT. Drawing the rest from reference TRBV5-4 and TRBJ2-2, the complete variable domain is ETGVTQSPTHLIKTRGQQVTLRCSSQSGHNTVSWYQQALGQGPQFIFQYYREEENGRGNFPPRFSGLQFPNYSSELNVNALELDDSALYLCASSLGTFKAGELFFGEGSRLTVL.

The rearrangement joins TRBV11-2 to TRBJ1-1; possibly TRBD1 for D (5 bases). This CDR3 has 14 residues. Per the germline V gene, CDR1 is SGHAT and CDR2 is FQNNGV. Trimming removed 1 base from V and 4 bases from J, with 10 bases in between. CDR3 DNA sequence: TGTGCCAGCAGCTTAGCCGGGGGAGGCACTGAAGCTTTCTTT. Amino acid sequence: CASSLAGGGTEAFF.

This chain links TRBV19 with TRBJ1-5; tentative D call: TRBD1 (5 bases). The CDR3 has 12 residues. The germline CDR1 and CDR2 sequences are LNHDA and SQIVND (reference sequence). Trimming left V 5 bases short and J 6 bases short, with 8 bases between. CDR3 loop: CASSWGGQPQHF. The DNA for the CDR3 is TGTGCCAGTAGTTGGGGGGGTCAGCCCCAGCATTTT.

The rearrangement joins TRBV20-1 to TRBJ2-3; D possibly corresponds to TRBD2 (6 bases). V was shortened by 7 bases and J by 2 bases, with 7 bases between the two germline ends. The CDR3 totals 11 residues. The germline V gene has CDR1 DFQATT and CDR2 SNEGSKA (reference sequence). CDR3 nucleotides: TGCAGTGGGACTAACACAGATACGCAGTATTTT. This codes for CSGTNTDTQYF.

This clone occurred a few times. The chain has TRBV28 and TRBJ2-3; 9 positions match TRBD2. Germline CDR1 reads MDHEN; CDR2 reads SYDVKM. CDR3 length: 17 amino acids. V lost 2 bases and J lost 1; bases outside the gene matches: 7. The CDR3 spells CASSLRLAGWGTDTQYF. For the CDR3, the DNA is TGTGCCAGCAGTTTAAGGCTAGCGGGATGGGGCACAGATACGCAGTATTTT.

The chain uses TRBV7-8 and TRBJ1-2; D is unclear. The CDR3 has 11 amino acids. V lost 4 bases and J lost 8, with 8 bases in between. Germline lookup yields CDR1 SGHVS and CDR2 FQNEAQ. The CDR3 loop is CASSSPEGYTF. The CDR3 nucleotides read TGTGCCAGCAGCTCGCCCGAGGGCTACACCTTC.

The chain employs TRBV7-3 and TRBJ2-7; 7 bases align to TRBD1. The CDR3 is 13 residues long. Germline-derived CDR1 and CDR2 are SGHTA and FQGTGA. Trimming took 6 bases from V and 6 from J; bases not matched to a gene: 8. The CDR3 sequence is CASSRDRVSEQYF. The CDR3 nucleotides read TGTGCCAGCAGTCGCGACAGGGTCAGCGAGCAGTACTTC. Variable domain in full (rest from reference TRBV7-3 and TRBJ2-7): GAGVSQTPSNKVTEKGKYVELRCDPISGHTALYWYRQSLGQGPEFLIYFQGTGAADDSGLPNDRFFAVRPEGSVSTLKIQRTERGDSAVYLCASSRDRVSEQYFGPGTRLTVT.

This chain links TRBV2 with TRBJ1-1; D perhaps matches TRBD1 (6 bases). CDR1 and CDR2 (germline): SNHLY, FYNNEI. The CDR3 runs 14 residues. V lost 7 bases and J 1 base, leaving 13 bases between the germline ends. The CDR3 DNA is TGTGCCAGCACCATACTGACAGGGAACACTGAAGCTTTCTTT. This codes for CASTILTGNTEAFF.